This paragraph covers one TCR beta chain sequence. These data originate in a study of radiation and T cells in renal cell carcinoma. Profiled with immunoSEQ multiplex PCR; TCRdb holds only in-frame clones, not every one. This table holds 150,000 or so clones, about nine tenths found once. Germline lookup yields CDR1 SQVTM and CDR2 ANQGSEA. CDR3 size: 11 residues. The V and J ends lost 5 bases and 6 bases, in that order; junction bases with no gene match: 1. The time point: baseline pretreatment blood. Treatment denoted: 15 Gy SBRT to primary tumor, nephrectomy 4 weeks later. V is TRBV29-1 and J is TRBJ2-3; 8 nucleotides agree with TRBD2. The TCR was taken from a woman aged 65 to 85 with renal cell carcinoma. The sequencing here drew on blood, taken from a patient whose treatment included radiotherapy and nephrectomy. In nucleotides, the CDR3 is TGCAGCGTTAGGACTAGCGATACGCAGTATTTT. This translates into CSVRTSDTQYF.